The 25 T cell receptor beta chains below were found in one sample sequenced in a study of cytomegalovirus exposure and HLA in healthy donors. 13 Jbeta primers and 60 Vbeta primers were used for the PCR. The data were produced by immunoSEQ multiplex PCR, yet TCRdb's version contains in-frame clones alone and is incomplete. In the table there are fewer than 65,000 clones, around three quarters of which are singletons. The sample was PBMCs. The receptors were gathered from a woman between 35 and 50 years old in good health and CMV-seropositive.

This sequence joins TRBV5-1 and TRBJ1-1, with no clear D. The V end lost 1 base, the J end lost 1 base, and 11 bases lay between the germline ends. CDR1 is SGHRS and CDR2 is YFSETQ in the germline V gene. The length of the CDR3 is 15 residues. The DNA of the CDR3 is TGCGCCAGCAGCTTGAGTACGGGGAAGAACACTGAAGCTTTCTTT. This codes for CASSLSTGKNTEAFF.

The CDR3 DNA is TGTGCCAGCACCTCCAACAGGGAACGAGATACGCAGTATTTT. This translates into CASTSNRERDTQYF. The chain employs TRBV21-1 and TRBJ2-3; TRBD1, the table's D call, was not compared with the DNA. TRBV21-1 is a documented pseudogene. The CDR3 runs to 14 residues.

A few counts support this clone. The genes are TRBV15 and TRBJ1-1; tentatively, D is TRBD1 (6 bases). The CDR3 consists of 14 residues. Germline V gene data show CDR1 as LNHNV and CDR2 as YYDKDF (reference sequence). The V and J ends lost 1 base and 5 bases respectively, with 11 bases between them. The CDR3 region has the DNA TGTGCCACCAGCAGAGGAGGGGGTAGGACTGAAGCTTTCTTT. Its translation is CATSRGGGRTEAFF. The full variable domain, with the rest looked up from reference TRBV15 and TRBJ1-1, is DAMVIQNPRYQVTQFGKPVTLSCSQTLNHNVMYWYQQKSSQAPKLLFHYYDKDFNNEADTPDNFQSRRPNTSFCFLDIRSPGLGDTAMYLCATSRGGGRTEAFFGQGTRLTVV.

V is TRBV7-9 and J is TRBJ2-5; a possible D gene is TRBD1 (5 bases). Germline assignment: CDR1 SEHNR and CDR2 FQNEAQ (reference sequence). The V end lost 2 bases, the J end lost 1 base, and 11 bases lay between the germline ends. This CDR3 comprises 15 residues. The CDR3: CASSLMGQTQETQYF. CDR3 sequence (DNA): TGTGCCAGCAGCTTAATGGGGCAGACCCAAGAGACCCAGTACTTC. The full variable domain, its missing parts supplied by reference TRBV7-9 and TRBJ2-5, is DTGVSQNPRHKITKRGQNVTFRCDPISEHNRLYWYRQTLGQGPEFLTYFQNEAQLEKSRLLSDRFSAERPKGSFSTLEIQRTEQGDSAMYLCASSLMGQTQETQYFGPGTRLLVL.

V usage is TRBV7-8 and J usage is TRBJ1-3, with TRBD1 matching over 8 bases. CDR1 is SGHVS, CDR2 FQNEAQ, per germline. V was clipped by 0 bases and J by 2 bases; unmatched bases: 3. The length of the CDR3 is 16 residues. Here the CDR3 reads CASSLADRGTGNTIYF. DNA of the CDR3: TGTGCCAGCAGCTTAGCAGACAGGGGAACTGGAAACACCATATATTTT.

The rearrangement links TRBV29-1 to TRBJ1-2; the D gene is possibly TRBD1 (5 bases). Germline V gene sequence: CDR1 SQVTM, CDR2 ANQGSEA. CDR3 length: 10 amino acids. The V end was cut by 4 bases, the J end by 6 bases, with 6 bases between. CDR3 amino acids: CSVGGDGYTF. The CDR3 nucleotides are TGCAGCGTTGGGGGGGATGGCTACACCTTC.

The chain carries TRBV18 and TRBJ1-1; possibly TRBD1 for D (6 bases). CDR3 size: 18 residues. Trimming removed 3 bases from V and 1 base from J, with 21 bases in between. Germline-derived CDR1 and CDR2 are KGHSH and LQKENI. In nucleotides, the CDR3 is TGTGCCAGCTCACCCACGATACAGGGAACGGGGGGGAACACTGAAGCTTTCTTT. Amino acid sequence: CASSPTIQGTGGNTEAFF.

The chain employs TRBV7-2 and TRBJ2-5; 8 bases align to TRBD1. The trim removed 3 bases at V and 4 bases at J, leaving 7 bases unmatched. The CDR3 is 15 residues long. Germline CDR1 and CDR2: SGHTA and FQGNSA. For the CDR3, the DNA is TGTGCCAGCAGCTTTTGGACAGGGAAAGGAGAGACCCAGTACTTC. Protein sequence: CASSFWTGKGETQYF.

This chain uses TRBV2 with TRBJ2-7, with a weak D call TRBD1 (5 bases). The V gene lost 4 bases and the J gene lost 2 bases, with 9 bases spanning the gap. The CDR3 length is 13 residues. The germline gives CDR1 SNHLY, CDR2 FYNNEI. The DNA of the CDR3 is TGTGCCAGCAGTGGACAGCTGACCTACGAGCAGTACTTC. Its protein product is CASSGQLTYEQYF.

This chain joins TRBV10-3 and TRBJ2-5; maybe TRBD1 (5 bases). CDR3 length equals 13 residues. Germline V CDR1 and CDR2: ENHRY, SYGVKD. V lost 2 bases to trimming and J lost 5 bases, with 9 bases between them. CDR3 protein: CAISEGAGETQYF. CDR3 in DNA: TGTGCCATCAGTGAGGGGGCCGGCGAGACCCAGTACTTC.

This clone has just a few counts. The rearrangement uses TRBV4-1 and TRBJ1-3; possible D gene TRBD1, 5 bases. The germline CDR1 and CDR2 sequences are MGHRA and YSYEKL. V shed 5 bases and J shed 0 bases, with 14 bases lying between them. The CDR3 is 16 residues long. CDR3 region: CASSTYEDSSGNTIYF. CDR3 nucleotide sequence: TGCGCCAGCAGCACCTACGAAGACAGCTCTGGAAACACCATATATTTT.

The sample holds a few counts of this clone. The missing conserved phenylalanine or tryptophan at the end of this CDR3 makes a read error likely. No DNA is shown, since the ends of the CDR3 on it are uncertain; the CDR3 is the one TCRdb lists. The rearrangement joins TRBV29-1 to TRBJ2-7; the DNA was not compared with TRBD2, the D call given in the table. Germline V CDR1 and CDR2: SQVTM, ANQGSEA. The CDR3 has 15 residues if both end residues are counted. CDR3: CSGAGGIAGPYELYL.

V is TRBV7-6 and J is TRBJ2-7, with 8 bases aligning to TRBD1. J gave up 4 bases and V 5 bases, and 10 bases lay outside the gene matches. This CDR3 is built from 15 residues. The germline CDR1 and CDR2 sequences are SGHVS and FNYEAQ. The CDR3 protein is CASSPGGRAGYEQYF. DNA for the CDR3: TGTGCCAGCAGCCCAGGGGGCAGGGCGGGTTACGAGCAGTACTTC. Supplemented by reference TRBV7-6 and TRBJ2-7, the full variable domain reads GAGVSQSPRYKVTKRGQDVALRCDPISGHVSLYWYRQALGQGPEFLTYFNYEAQQDKSGLPNDRFSAERPEGSISTLTIQRTEQRDSAMYRCASSPGGRAGYEQYFGPGTRLTVT.

The rearrangement uses TRBV23-1 and TRBJ1-1; perhaps TRBD1 as D (6 bases). TRBV23-1 belongs to the ORF category, with a function that is uncertain. V was pared by 3 bases and J by 5 bases, with 13 bases between. This CDR3 is built from 14 residues. The CDR3, as DNA: TGCGCCAGCAGTCAGGCTGAGCAGGGGACTGAAGCTTTCTTT. This gives the protein CASSQAEQGTEAFF.

V gene TRBV5-4 combines with J gene TRBJ1-1; TRBD1 agrees at 9 bases. J lost 3 bases, V lost 4 bases, and 7 bases had no gene match. The CDR3 is made up of 15 amino acids. Germline assignment: CDR1 SGHNT and CDR2 YYREEE (reference sequence). The CDR3 sequence is CASSLADRGDTEAFF. CDR3 DNA sequence: TGTGCCAGCAGCCTGGCGGACAGGGGAGACACTGAAGCTTTCTTT.

The chain has TRBV29-1 and TRBJ2-3, with D possibly TRBD1 on 7 matching bases. CDR1 SQVTM and CDR2 ANQGSEA come from the germline V gene. Trimming stripped 4 bases from V and 1 base from J, with 9 bases between. This CDR3 comprises 13 residues. CDR3 amino acids: CSVGRGGTDTQYF. In DNA form, the CDR3 reads TGCAGCGTTGGCAGGGGGGGCACAGATACGCAGTATTTT.

J is TRBJ1-1 and V is TRBV5-4; D gene uncertain. Germline assignment: CDR1 SGHNT and CDR2 YYREEE (reference sequence). This CDR3 has 15 amino acids. Trimming took 1 base from V and 5 from J, leaving 15 bases between them. CDR3 bases: TGTGCCAGCAGCTTGCCGGGGTTCCAGCGGACTGAAGCTTTCTTT. This encodes CASSLPGFQRTEAFF.

The chain couples TRBV19 to TRBJ2-6, with 7 bases matching TRBD2. In germline, CDR1 is LNHDA, CDR2 SQIVND (reference sequence). The V gene end was trimmed by 6 bases and the J gene end by 0 bases; junction bases not matched to a gene: 11. The CDR3 totals 18 residues. CDR3 nucleotides: TGTGCCAGTAGCCCCGGTGTAGGGAGGGCCTCTGGGGCCAACGTCCTGACTTTC. Amino acids: CASSPGVGRASGANVLTF.

This rearrangement joins TRBV9 to TRBJ1-2; D is undetermined. Germline values: CDR1 SGDLS, CDR2 YYNGEE. This CDR3 is 18 amino acids long. Trimming shortened V by 3 bases and J by 0 bases, and 21 bases separated the two germline ends. CDR3 loop: CASSASRLRETANYGYTF. The CDR3 DNA follows: TGTGCCAGCAGCGCTTCCAGACTCCGGGAGACCGCTAACTATGGCTACACCTTC.

The J gene is TRBJ1-2, the V gene TRBV7-9; D remains ambiguous. This CDR3 comprises 13 residues. V dropped 4 bases and J dropped 2 bases, with 8 bases sitting between them. Per the germline V gene, CDR1 is SEHNR and CDR2 is FQNEAQ (reference sequence). This CDR3 reads CASSSTENYGYTF. The CDR3 DNA follows: TGTGCCAGCAGCTCCACGGAGAACTATGGCTACACCTTC. Full variable domain (rest looked up from reference TRBV7-9 and TRBJ1-2): DTGVSQNPRHKITKRGQNVTFRCDPISEHNRLYWYRQTLGQGPEFLTYFQNEAQLEKSRLLSDRFSAERPKGSFSTLEIQRTEQGDSAMYLCASSSTENYGYTFGSGTRLTVV.

This chain uses TRBV9 with TRBJ2-3; D is perhaps TRBD2 (5 bases). Trimming stripped 0 bases from V and 6 bases from J, with 14 bases between. The length of the CDR3 is 15 residues. Germline loops: CDR1 SGDLS, CDR2 YYNGEE. CDR3 coding DNA: TGTGCCAGCAGCGTAGGGAACCCGGGGATGGATACGCAGTATTTT. It translates to CASSVGNPGMDTQYF.

The CDR3 region is CATSRDLETNQPQHF. CDR3 sequence (DNA): TGTGCCACCAGCAGAGACCTCGAGACAAATCAGCCCCAGCATTTT. The gene calls are TRBV15 and TRBJ1-5, with D hard to call. Germline V CDR1 and CDR2: LNHNV, YYDKDF (reference sequence). The V end was cut by 0 bases, the J end by 4 bases, with 10 bases between. This CDR3 has 15 residues.

The rearrangement links TRBV30 to TRBJ2-4; D is possibly TRBD2 (5 bases). The CDR3 covers 14 residues. The germline V and J ends were trimmed by 4 bases and 5 bases, with 15 bases remaining between them. Germline V gene data show CDR1 as GTSNPN and CDR2 as SVGIG (reference sequence). The CDR3 loop reads CAWKRESPQNIQYF. The CDR3 region has the DNA TGTGCCTGGAAAAGGGAGAGTCCCCAAAACATTCAGTACTTC.

This clone ranks as medium-sized (0.01 to 0.1%). Written as DNA, the CDR3 is TGTGCCAGTCTCCCACCAGGGGGACCACTCACCGGGGAGCTGTTTTTT. It translates to CASLPPGGPLTGELFF. V and J are TRBV27 and TRBJ2-2; TRBD1 matches at 7 bases. The ends lost 9 bases at V and 4 bases at J; junction bases unmatched: 14. CDR3 length: 16 amino acids. Germline V gene data show CDR1 as MNHEY and CDR2 as SMNVEV (reference sequence).

This chain joins TRBV2 and TRBJ1-2; 7 bases map to TRBD1. V was pared by 7 bases and J by 2 bases, with 4 bases of the junction left unmatched. This CDR3 spans 13 amino acids. CDR1 is SNHLY, CDR2 FYNNEI, per germline. The CDR3 protein is CASTPTGNYGYTF. The CDR3 region has the DNA TGTGCCAGCACCCCGACAGGGAACTATGGCTACACCTTC.